This T cell receptor beta chain was sequenced during a study of PD-1 blockade in classical Hodgkin lymphoma. All trial patients relapsed after autologous stem cell transplantation. The CDR3 runs to 14 residues. Trimming took off 2 bases at V and 1 base at J, with 11 bases between the two ends. Germline CDR1 and CDR2: SQVTM and ANQGSEA. Clones were read by immunoSEQ multiplex PCR, and TCRdb kept only the in-frame ones, dropping some. The repertoire holds 90,000 or so clones, 80% to 95% seen once, with roughly 3% in the top ten. This specimen was peripheral blood mononuclear cells (PBMCs), taken before the second cycle of nivolumab. This receptor was identified in a human donor with classical Hodgkin lymphoma. The rearrangement links TRBV29-1 to TRBJ1-1; D uncertain. The CDR3 region has the DNA TGCAGCGTTGAAAAGGCAGCAGGGAACACTGAAGCTTTCTTT. Translated: CSVEKAAGNTEAFF.